The rows below give T cell receptor beta chains drawn from one sample of a study of identical twins. TCRdb itself ran the 5' RACE reads through MiXCR, one entry per CDR3 protein. This sample has fewer than 550,000 distinct CDR3 sequences; 12% to 15% occur once, and the top ten carry roughly 0.4%. The same data also went into a second study, on yellow fever vaccine responses in identical twins.

Specimen: CD4+ T cells sorted from blood. The receptors here all came from a woman aged 18 to 35 in good health. Both conserved end residues are part of each CDR3. D genes are given only for firm matches. Where a row states a size, it is once, few, many or the class of an expanded clone; other rows omit it.

>TRBV5-1|TRBJ1-6|few|-
TGCGCCAGCAGGCCCGGAACAGGGAGTAATTCACCCCTCCACTTT
CASRPGTGSNSPLHF
>TRBV2|TRBJ2-5|-|TRBD2
TGTGCCGGGACCACGGGACTAGTGGAGACCCAGTACTTC
CAGTTGLVETQYF
>TRBV29-1|TRBJ2-4|many|TRBD1
TGCAGCGTCTTACCGGGACAGGGGAAAAACATTCAGTACTTC
CSVLPGQGKNIQYF
>TRBV29-1|TRBJ2-3|few|TRBD1
TGCAGCGTTCACAGGGGGCAGATAAAGCTTGGTGGTCGGGATACGCAGTATTTT
CSVHRGQIKLGGRDTQYF
>TRBV7-3|TRBJ2-2|few|-
TGTGCCAGCAGCTCTAATGGGGCGTCAATCCCCGGGGAGCTGTTTTTT
CASSSNGASIPGELFF
>TRBV5-1|TRBJ2-2|-|-
TGCGCCAGCAGGTTGGGGGCCGGGACATTCGTGGGTACGAGCACCGGGGAGCTGTTTTTT
CASRLGAGTFVGTSTGELFF
>TRBV20-1|TRBJ1-2|few|-
TGCAGTGCGCCAGCCGGGACCTATGGCTACACCTTC
CSAPAGTYGYTF
>TRBV7-9|TRBJ2-1|few|TRBD2
TGTGCCAGCAGCTTGAGCGGGGGGGTTAGGAATGAGCAGTTCTTC
CASSLSGGVRNEQFF
>TRBV4-1|TRBJ2-2|few|-
TGCGCCAGCAGCCAAGTGGGGGGTAACACCGGGGAGCTGTTTTTT
CASSQVGGNTGELFF
>TRBV28|TRBJ2-1|-|-
TGTGCCAGCAGTTTACCCGATCACTTGGTGGAGCAGTTCTTC
CASSLPDHLVEQFF
>TRBV5-1|TRBJ2-5|-|TRBD2
TGCGCCAGCAGCCGTCGGGAGGGCTCAGAGACCCAGTACTTC
CASSRREGSETQYF
>TRBV25-1|TRBJ2-1|few|-
TGTGCCAGCAGTGATGGGACCGAGAAGCAGTTCTTC
CASSDGTEKQFF
>TRBV12-3/TRBV12-4|TRBJ2-1|-|TRBD2
TGTGCCAGCCGTCGTGGCGGGAGGGCCGGTTACAATGAGCAGTTCTTC
CASRRGGRAGYNEQFF
>TRBV20-1|TRBJ2-1|few|TRBD2
TGCAGTGCTAGAGCACTAGCGGGGTTAAGCTCCTACAATGAGCAGTTCTTC
CSARALAGLSSYNEQFF
>TRBV21-1|TRBJ2-1|few|-
TGTGCCAGCAGCAAAGCACCAAGCGTTTTCTCCTACAATGAGCAGTTCTTC
CASSKAPSVFSYNEQFF
>TRBV12-3/TRBV12-4|TRBJ2-7|few|-
TGTGCCAGCAGTCCTAAGACAGTTCAGCGAGAGCAGTACTTC
CASSPKTVQREQYF
>TRBV6-5|TRBJ2-3|-|-
TGTGCCAGCAATCATCCGGGTGGTGCTAGCACAGATACGCAGTATTTT
CASNHPGGASTDTQYF
>TRBV6-5|TRBJ2-1|few|TRBD2
TGTGCCAGCAGTTACTTACGGGGGGGGAGTCGGGAGCAGTTCTTC
CASSYLRGGSREQFF
>TRBV5-1|TRBJ2-1|-|TRBD2
TGCGCCAGCAGCTTCGTTACTAGCGGGGGCCCCGCCGTGCAGTTCTTC
CASSFVTSGGPAVQFF
>TRBV5-1|TRBJ1-6|few|-
TGCGCCAGCAGCTTGGTTTTTGCCGACAGTAATTCACCCCTCCACTTT
CASSLVFADSNSPLHF
>TRBV20-1|TRBJ2-3|few|TRBD2
TGCAGTGCTAGAGCGGGGACTACAATCACAGATACGCAGTATTTT
CSARAGTTITDTQYF
>TRBV6-1|TRBJ2-1|few|TRBD2
TGTGCCAGCAGATCCGGACTAGTTAGTCACAATGAGCAGTTCTTC
CASRSGLVSHNEQFF
>TRBV11-1|TRBJ1-1|-|-
TGTGCCAGCAGCTCCGCGATCGGTGAAGCTTTCTTT
CASSSAIGEAFF
>TRBV7-9|TRBJ2-7|few|TRBD2
TGTGCCAGCAGCTCAGGACTAGCGGGCTACGAGCAGTACTTC
CASSSGLAGYEQYF
>TRBV9|TRBJ2-1|-|TRBD2
TGTGCCAGCAGCGTAGGGGCCGGGACTACCTTCTATGAGCAGTTCTTC
CASSVGAGTTFYEQFF
>TRBV6-4|TRBJ2-3|-|-
TGTGCCAGCAGTGTCGGGGGCCTAATAACAGATACGCAGTATTTT
CASSVGGLITDTQYF
>TRBV10-3|TRBJ2-3|few|-
TGTGCCATCAGTGAGATGGGGGCAGAACGCACAGATACGCAGTATTTT
CAISEMGAERTDTQYF
>TRBV29-1|TRBJ2-7|many|-
TGCAGCGTTGAAGGTGGGTTTCCTCCCTACGAGCAGTACTTC
CSVEGGFPPYEQYF
>TRBV7-6|TRBJ1-1|few|-
TGTGCCAGCAAAGGGACGGGGAACACTGAAGCTTTCTTT
CASKGTGNTEAFF
>TRBV11-2|TRBJ2-6|few|-
TGTGCCAGCCTAGAGGCTGGGGCCAACGTCCTGACTTTC
CASLEAGANVLTF
>TRBV10-3|TRBJ2-1|few|-
TGTGCCATCACCCCGGGGGGCCGGGATGAGCAGTTCTTC
CAITPGGRDEQFF
>TRBV2|TRBJ1-5|-|-
TGTGCCAGCAGTGAGACAGCAGACAGCAATCAGCCCCAGCATTTT
CASSETADSNQPQHF
>TRBV10-1|TRBJ2-5|-|-
TGCGCCAGCAGTAGAACCTGGGGGGAGACCCAGTACTTC
CASSRTWGETQYF
>TRBV5-8|TRBJ2-1|few|TRBD2
TGTGCCAGCAGCTTCTTAGCGGGGATGTTCTTC
CASSFLAGMFF
>TRBV6-1|TRBJ1-3|-|-
TGTGCCAGCAGCTGGGGAGCAACTGGAAACACCATATATTTT
CASSWGATGNTIYF
>TRBV14|TRBJ1-2|-|TRBD1
TGTGCCAGCAGCCAAGATAGAACAGGGGCCGGACATGGCTACACCTTC
CASSQDRTGAGHGYTF
>TRBV20-1|TRBJ2-3|few|-
TGCAGTGCTAGAGACTGGCGGAGGGAAGATACGCAGTATTTT
CSARDWRREDTQYF
>TRBV27|TRBJ2-7|few|TRBD2
TGTGCCAGTAGGGGACTAGCGGGAGGGCCAAGCTCCTACGAGCAGTACTTC
CASRGLAGGPSSYEQYF
>TRBV20-1|TRBJ2-2|few|-
TGCAGTGCTAGGAGTCTAGCGATCGGGGAGCTGTTTTTT
CSARSLAIGELFF
>TRBV12-3/TRBV12-4|TRBJ2-5|few|-
TGTGCCAGCAGTTTAGACCAGGGGCATGGGGAGACCCAGTACTTC
CASSLDQGHGETQYF
>TRBV10-3|TRBJ1-5|few|TRBD1
TGTGCCATCAGTGTCGGGACAGGGGACAATCAGCCCCAGCATTTT
CAISVGTGDNQPQHF
>TRBV12-3/TRBV12-4|TRBJ2-2|many|-
TGTGCCAGCACCCCCCCACATAGGGCCGGGGAGCTGTTTTTT
CASTPPHRAGELFF
>TRBV29-1|TRBJ1-5|-|TRBD1
TGCAGCGTTGAAGTACAGGGGGCAGGACAGCCCCAGCATTTT
CSVEVQGAGQPQHF
>TRBV11-2|TRBJ2-3|-|-
TGTGCCAGCAGCTTAGTCCACACGGCAGGGATTGTTACAGATACGCAGTATTTT
CASSLVHTAGIVTDTQYF
>TRBV5-6|TRBJ2-7|-|TRBD1
TGTGCCAGCAGCTTGAACAGGGGCGGAGAGCAGTACTTC
CASSLNRGGEQYF
>TRBV2|TRBJ1-2|few|-
TGTGCCAGCCCGGACAGTTTACCATCGAATGGCTACACCTTC
CASPDSLPSNGYTF
>TRBV11-2|TRBJ2-4|few|-
TGTGCCAGCAGCACAACCCCCAGGGGCGGATTTGCCAAAAACATTCAGTACTTC
CASSTTPRGGFAKNIQYF
>TRBV7-9|TRBJ2-2|few|-
TGTGCCAGCAGCCAGGCCTGGGAGGTCGGGGAGCTGTTTTTT
CASSQAWEVGELFF
>TRBV28|TRBJ2-1|few|-
TGTGCCATCAGAGGGAGAGGGTCCTACAATGAGCAGTTCTTC
CAIRGRGSYNEQFF
>TRBV7-6|TRBJ2-1|few|TRBD2
TGTGCCAGCAGCTTACTCGGGACTAGCGGGGGTTACAATGAGCAGTTCTTC
CASSLLGTSGGYNEQFF